The rows below give T cell receptor beta chains drawn from one sample of a study of CD8+CD57+ T cells in acquired aplastic anemia. TCRdb recomputed calls from the reads with MiXCR, one row per CDR3 protein. The sample consists of 120,000 or so distinct CDR3 sequences, 45% to 60% of them appearing once. The sequenced sample was sorted CD4+, CD8+, or CD8+CD57+ T cells (not recorded which) from PBMCs. The receptors stem from a human donor with aplastic anemia. CDR3s include the opening cysteine and the closing phenylalanine or tryptophan. The D gene is left open where the match is weak. Not all rows give a size; the values are once, few, many and, for expanded clones, a class.

j_call cdr3_length d_call v_call clone_size cdr3_nt cdr3_aa
TRBJ2-5 15 NA TRBV7-9 many TGTGCCAGCAGCTTAGGCCGGACAGAGCAAGAGACCCAGTACTTC CASSLGRTEQETQYF
TRBJ1-1 13 NA TRBV19 NA TGTGCCAGTAGTATAGGAGTTCGTCGTGAAGCTTTCTTT CASSIGVRREAFF
TRBJ2-1 14 NA TRBV9 NA TGTGCCAGCAGCGTAGGAGGCAGTGACAATGAGCAGTTCTTC CASSVGGSDNEQFF
TRBJ1-6 16 NA TRBV4-3 many TGCGCCAGCAGCCAAGACAGTGGCTCCTATAATTCACCCCTCCACTTT CASSQDSGSYNSPLHF
TRBJ2-1 14 NA TRBV5-1 NA TGCGCCAGCAGCCTGACAGAGATCTACAATGAGCAGTTCTTC CASSLTEIYNEQFF
TRBJ1-5 13 NA TRBV6-1 NA TGTGCCATCAGTGAGTTGGGAAATCAGCCCCAGCATTTT CAISELGNQPQHF
TRBJ2-3 14 TRBD1 TRBV7-6 NA TGTGCCAGCAGCCTGCCGGGACAGGGTGGTACGCAGTATTTT CASSLPGQGGTQYF
TRBJ2-7 13 NA TRBV4-3 many TGCGCCAGCAGCCAAGACCGAGCTTACGAGCAGTACTTC CASSQDRAYEQYF
TRBJ2-3 15 NA TRBV29-1 NA TGCAGCGTCAAGCTTGGGGGCCCTAGCACAGATACGCAGTATTTT CSVKLGGPSTDTQYF
TRBJ2-5 16 TRBD2 TRBV12-3/TRBV12-4 many TGTGCCAGCAGTTCCCGACTAGCAGCGTACCAAGAGACCCAGTACTTC CASSSRLAAYQETQYF
TRBJ2-7 12 NA TRBV29-1 few TGCAGCGTCTTTGTCGGGACCTACGAGCAGTACTTC CSVFVGTYEQYF
TRBJ2-5 14 NA TRBV5-6 NA TGTGCCAGCAGCCACAAGGGAGGCCAAGAGACCCAGTACTTC CASSHKGGQETQYF
TRBJ2-5 15 NA TRBV15 NA TGTGCCACCAGCAGAGATAGAGGGGCCATAGAGACCCAGTACTTC CATSRDRGAIETQYF
TRBJ2-7 14 TRBD1 TRBV28 few TGTGCCAGCAGTTTATACCACACAGGGGTCGAGCAGTACTTC CASSLYHTGVEQYF
TRBJ2-7 14 TRBD2 TRBV15 NA TGTGCCACCAGCCCTGGGGGGGTAAGGCTCGAGCAGTACTTC CATSPGGVRLEQYF
TRBJ2-3 19 NA TRBV4-1 many TGCGCCAGCAGCCAAGATAGTATTGGCTTTTCTATCCCCACAGATACGCAGTATTTT CASSQDSIGFSIPTDTQYF
TRBJ2-6 16 TRBD1 TRBV24-1 NA TGTGCCACCAGTGATCCAGGGGGAGCTGGGGCCAACGTCCTGACTTTC CATSDPGGAGANVLTF
TRBJ1-5 15 TRBD1 TRBV10-3 NA TGTGCCATCAGTCCCGGACAGGGACGGGGTCAGCCCCAGCATTTT CAISPGQGRGQPQHF
TRBJ1-1 16 NA TRBV15 NA TGTGCCACCAGACCTCTAGCGGGAGGGGGGCGAACTGAAGCTTTCTTT CATRPLAGGGRTEAFF
TRBJ1-2 14 NA TRBV2 NA TGTGCCAGCAGTCCCGTGGCATCTGACTATGGCTACACCTTC CASSPVASDYGYTF
TRBJ2-7 14 TRBD1 TRBV20-1 NA TGCAGTGCCGCCAATGACAGGGGCACCTACGAGCAGTACTTC CSAANDRGTYEQYF
TRBJ2-3 14 TRBD1 TRBV7-9 NA TGTGCCAGCAGCCCAGGACAGGGTGCAGATACGCAGTATTTT CASSPGQGADTQYF
TRBJ1-5 11 NA TRBV24-1 few TGTGCCACCCGGGTCCAGCTTACCCAGCATTTT CATRVQLTQHF
TRBJ1-1 15 NA TRBV4-1 many TGCGCCAGCAGCCCCGAGTGGGGAGGGAACACTGAAGCTTTCTTT CASSPEWGGNTEAFF
TRBJ2-7 12 NA TRBV6-5 NA TGTGCCAGCAGTTACACAGGGAACGAGCAGTACTTC CASSYTGNEQYF
TRBJ2-1 15 TRBD2 TRBV2 few TGTGCCAGCAAGATGACTAGCAATACTAGGGATGAGCAGTTCTTC CASKMTSNTRDEQFF
TRBJ1-3 16 NA TRBV4-3 NA TGCGCCAGCAGCCCGTCCCAGGACGTCTCTGGAAACACCATATATTTT CASSPSQDVSGNTIYF
TRBJ1-4 14 NA TRBV7-9 many TGTGCCAGCAACTTCGGGACGGGGAATGAAAAACTGTTTTTT CASNFGTGNEKLFF